These 12 T cell receptor beta chains were sequenced from one sample in a study of T cells in Graves' hyperthyroidism and ophthalmopathy. The CDR3 regions of TCR beta were amplified from RNA transcripts. The TCR CDR3 first-round RT-PCR relied on the HTBI primer set. TCRdb re-called the multiplex PCR reads with MiXCR, one entry per CDR3 protein. Here the sample spans roughly 400,000 distinct CDR3 sequences, 15% to 18% being singletons. The source material was blood. Every receptor here comes from a woman under 30 with Graves' hyperthyroidism that later progressed to Graves' ophthalmopathy.

This clonotype came up many times. The V gene is TRBV20-1, the J gene TRBJ2-1; 8 bases fit TRBD2. Germline loops: CDR1 DFQATT, CDR2 SNEGSKA (reference sequence). The ends lost 0 bases at V and 2 bases at J; junction bases unmatched: 6. This CDR3 has 16 residues. This CDR3 reads CSARDSPGGPYNEQFF. In DNA, the CDR3 is TGCAGTGCTAGAGATAGTCCGGGAGGGCCCTACAATGAGCAGTTCTTC.

The V gene is TRBV20-1, the J gene TRBJ2-1; D may be TRBD1 or TRBD2 (6 bases each). V lost 0 bases and J 5 bases, leaving 14 bases between the germline ends. The CDR3 has 15 residues. The germline V gene encodes CDR1 DFQATT and CDR2 SNEGSKA (reference sequence). The CDR3, as DNA: TGCAGTGCTAGAGATGGGGGGCGGTACGACAATGAGCAGTTCTTC. Translated, it gives CSARDGGRYDNEQFF.

V is TRBV4-1 and J is TRBJ2-1; TRBD1 agrees at 7 bases. CDR1 is MGHRA, CDR2 YSYEKL, per germline. This CDR3 comprises 17 residues. With 5 bases clipped from V and 3 bases from J, the junction kept 13 bases outside the gene matches. The CDR3 loop reads CASSSEITGQFYNEQFF. CDR3 bases: TGCGCCAGCAGCTCAGAGATAACGGGACAGTTCTACAATGAGCAGTTCTTC.

This clonotype came up many times. The rearrangement uses TRBV4-2 and TRBJ2-5; TRBD2 agrees at 7 bases. This CDR3 has 15 amino acids. Germline V gives CDR1 LGHNA, CDR2 YNFKEQ. The V and J ends lost 3 bases and 5 bases, in that order; junction bases with no gene match: 9. The CDR3 sequence is CASSQGGGSAETQYF. The CDR3 region has the DNA TGTGCCAGCAGCCAGGGTGGCGGGAGCGCGGAGACCCAGTACTTC.

The chain links TRBV27 to TRBJ1-1; possibly TRBD1 for D (5 bases). Trimming pared 3 bases from V and 0 bases from J, leaving 14 bases between. This CDR3 comprises 16 residues. Germline-derived CDR1 and CDR2 are MNHEY and SMNVEV (reference sequence). CDR3 amino acids: CASSFRAGWLNTEAFF. In DNA, the CDR3 is TGTGCCAGCAGTTTTCGGGCAGGGTGGCTGAACACTGAAGCTTTCTTT.

A few counts support this clonotype. V gene TRBV19 combines with J gene TRBJ2-1; no definite D call. The germline gives CDR1 LNHDA, CDR2 SQIVND (reference sequence). This CDR3 comprises 12 residues. Trimming stripped 3 bases from V and 5 bases from J, with 5 bases between. The CDR3 here is CASSMEDNEQFF. The DNA for the CDR3 is TGTGCCAGTAGTATGGAAGACAATGAGCAGTTCTTC.

The rearrangement joins TRBV28 to TRBJ2-1, with 10 bases lining up with TRBD2. CDR1 and CDR2 from the germline V gene are MDHEN and SYDVKM. CDR3 length: 18 residues. The V gene end was trimmed by 8 bases and the J gene end by 1 base; junction bases not matched to a gene: 14. The CDR3 DNA follows: TGTGCCAGCTCGAAGCGGCTAGCGGGAGCCGTATCCTACAATGAGCAGTTCTTC. Residues: CASSKRLAGAVSYNEQFF.

The chain couples TRBV30 to TRBJ2-2, with TRBD1 matching 9 bases. Trimming at V came to 5 bases and at J to 4 bases, leaving 14 bases not matched to a gene. The V gene's germline CDR1 is GTSNPN and CDR2 SVGIG (reference sequence). The CDR3 covers 17 residues. CDR3: CAWQPRGTGWGTGELFF. CDR3 nucleotide sequence: TGTGCCTGGCAGCCCAGGGGGACAGGGTGGGGCACCGGGGAGCTGTTTTTT. Supplemented by reference TRBV30 and TRBJ2-2, the full variable domain reads SQTIHQWPATLVQPVGSPLSLECTVEGTSNPNLYWYRQAAGRGLQLLFYSVGIGQISSEVPQNLSASRPQDRQFILSSKKLLLSDSGFYLCAWQPRGTGWGTGELFFGEGSRLTVL.

This clonotype occurred many times. This rearrangement joins TRBV15 to TRBJ2-6, with TRBD1 as a possible D gene (6 bases). Germline V gives CDR1 LNHNV, CDR2 YYDKDF (reference sequence). This CDR3 contains 16 residues. Between the trimmed V and J ends, which lost 6 bases and 0 bases, there was a span of 12 bases. CDR3 residues: CATSQGSDSGANVLTF. Written as DNA, the CDR3 is TGTGCCACCAGTCAGGGGAGCGACTCTGGGGCCAACGTCCTGACTTTC.

This clonotype occurred many times. The chain couples TRBV7-9 to TRBJ2-5; D is undetermined. Germline-derived CDR1 and CDR2 are SEHNR and FQNEAQ (reference sequence). The V end was cut by 5 bases, the J end by 3 bases, with 13 bases between. There are 14 residues in the CDR3. The chain's CDR3 is CASSTPRDEETQYF. The CDR3 DNA reads as TGTGCCAGCAGCACCCCCCGCGACGAAGAGACCCAGTACTTC. Filled out from reference TRBV7-9 and TRBJ2-5, the complete variable domain reads DTGVSQNPRHKITKRGQNVTFRCDPISEHNRLYWYRQTLGQGPEFLTYFQNEAQLEKSRLLSDRFSAERPKGSFSTLEIQRTEQGDSAMYLCASSTPRDEETQYFGPGTRLLVL.

The V call is TRBV6-1, the J call TRBJ2-2, with 8 bases lining up with TRBD1. Germline V gene sequence: CDR1 MNHNS, CDR2 SASEGT. The CDR3 is 17 residues long. The J segment lost 5 bases and the V segment lost 3 bases, leaving 11 bases of the junction unmatched. CDR3 sequence: CASSESLAGGRTGELFF. The CDR3, as DNA: TGTGCCAGCAGTGAGTCTCTGGCAGGGGGCCGGACCGGGGAGCTGTTTTTT.

In this sample, this clonotype turned up a few times. The J gene is TRBJ2-7, the V gene TRBV5-6; D remains ambiguous. The CDR3 extends over 16 amino acids. Germline values: CDR1 SGHDT, CDR2 YYEEEE. Between the trimmed V and J ends, which lost 4 bases and 3 bases, there was a span of 20 bases. DNA of the CDR3: TGTGCCAGCAGCGGCCCCCAGTCCGTCGCCTACTACGAGCAGTACTTC. Protein product: CASSGPQSVAYYEQYF.